This TCR beta chain was captured by sequencing in a study of blood T cell repertoires in COVID-19. Whole-study context: T cells, B-cell-depleted T cells, or PBMCs supplied cDNA or gDNA.

Original analysis: Estimation of nucleated cell counts relied on the amplification of reference gene primers. The data were produced by immunoSEQ multiplex PCR, yet TCRdb's version contains in-frame clones alone and is incomplete. V, J and clone size are those of that table, while D and trimming were read from the DNA. The table shows about 350,000 clones, with roughly 84% occurring only once. Trimming left V 0 bases short and J 1 base short, with 10 bases between. CDR3 size: 15 residues. Germline V gene sequence: CDR1 SGHNT, CDR2 YYREEE (reference sequence). Donors of Cohort 3 who recovered were those that had two negative PCRs, clearance, or symptom resolution.

The receptor comes from a woman aged 25-40 years who had recovered from COVID-19. The J gene is TRBJ1-2, the V gene TRBV5-4; perhaps TRBD1 as D (5 bases). Sequencing was carried out using PBMCs or T cells enriched from blood (not recorded which). Here the CDR3 DNA reads TGTGCCAGCAGCTTGGTTGGGGCTATTAACTATGGCTACACCTTC. Translating it yields CASSLVGAINYGYTF.